The clone carrying this TCR beta chain was seen only a few times. Its specificity is unknown. PCR was performed using 60 Vbeta and 13 Jbeta primers. TCRdb keeps only in-frame clones here, not all; method: immunoSEQ multiplex PCR. The data hold under 200,000 clones, with around 68% observed a single time. These data belong to a study of cytomegalovirus exposure and HLA in healthy donors. CDR1 is KGHSH, CDR2 LQKENI, per germline. V dropped 2 bases and J dropped 5; count of bases not matched to a gene: 20. The CDR3 runs 19 residues. Study-level points and caveats: Exclusion as indistinguishable affected some V segments, including TRBV6-2 and TRBV6-3. With later analysis, a missense DCLRE1C variant became linked to TCR beta V- and J-gene trimming.

The chain carries TRBV18 and TRBJ1-2; 7 positions match TRBD1. The receptor was derived from a woman in her thirties or forties in good health and CMV-seropositive. The sequenced sample was PBMCs. CDR3 region: CASSPAGTVQKRGPYGYTF. The CDR3 nucleotides are TGTGCCAGCTCACCAGCGGGGACAGTCCAGAAACGCGGGCCTTATGGCTACACCTTC.